The 22 T cell receptor beta chains below come from one sample, sequenced in a study of T cell repertoires in cytomegalovirus infection. No antigen is known for these receptors. TCRdb ran MiXCR on the reads and lists one entry per CDR3 protein. The table lists 700,000 to 900,000 distinct CDR3 sequences, approximately 32% of them singletons. The sequencing here drew on cultured CD8+ T cells from PBMCs, taken from culture after CMV antigen stimulation. The receptors derive from a human donor in good health (CMV status not recorded). Some clones in this sample may be carry-over from other donors' samples.

This clonotype was observed at least ten times. This chain links TRBV6-1 with TRBJ2-5, with TRBD1 matching 8 bases. CDR1 and CDR2 from the germline V gene are MNHNS and SASEGT. V was pared by 10 bases and J by 4 bases, with 5 bases of the junction left unmatched. The CDR3 runs to 12 residues. In nucleotides, the CDR3 is TGTGCCACCCTACAGGGGGGAGAGACCCAGTACTTC. Translating gives CATLQGGETQYF.

As for this clonotype: The junction does not match germline at one end; this may be a read error. The V and J genes are TRBV7-6 and TRBJ2-6; D is possibly TRBD2 (6 bases). Germline CDR1 reads SGHVS; CDR2 reads FNYEAQ. There are 11 residues in the CDR3. The CDR3 protein is CGGTGANVLTF. The CDR3 nucleotides read TGCGGGGGTACGGGGGCCAACGTCCTGACTTTC.

This chain connects TRBV7-9 to TRBJ2-5; possibly TRBD1 for D (5 bases). This CDR3 is built from 12 residues. V dropped 6 bases and J dropped 10 bases, with 15 bases sitting between them. Germline V gives CDR1 SEHNR, CDR2 FQNEAQ (reference sequence). CDR3 region: CASRDDRVDQYF. The DNA of the CDR3 is TGTGCCAGCAGAGACGACAGAGTAGACCAGTACTTC.

J is TRBJ2-1 and V is TRBV14; perhaps TRBD1 as D (5 bases). The CDR3 is made up of 16 amino acids. V lost 5 bases and J lost 9, with 23 bases in between. From germline, CDR1 is SGHDN and CDR2 FVKESK. DNA of the CDR3: TGTGCCAGCAGCTCATTAGACAGCCTTTTAGGGCGTGAGCAGTTCTTC. It specifies CASSSLDSLLGREQFF.

This clonotype appeared many times. The chain joins TRBV10-2 to TRBJ2-7; TRBD2 might be the D (7 bases). Trimming took 8 bases from V and 4 from J, leaving 15 bases between them. The germline V gene has CDR1 WSHSY and CDR2 SAAADI. The CDR3 contains 13 residues. The CDR3 is CASRGRGQYEQYV. The CDR3 DNA is TGCGCCAGCCGCGGGCGGGGGCAATACGAGCAGTACGTC.

This chain uses TRBV20-1 with TRBJ2-2, with D perhaps TRBD2 (5 bases). The CDR3 contains 18 residues. V gave up 4 bases and J gave up 4 bases, with 25 bases separating them. Germline CDR1 DFQATT, CDR2 SNEGSKA (reference sequence). CDR3 in amino acids: CSAMDFGDPKKSTGELFF. The CDR3 coding sequence is TGCAGTGCTATGGACTTTGGGGATCCCAAAAAAAGCACCGGGGAGCTGTTTTTT.

This sequence joins TRBV6-6 and TRBJ2-1; TRBD2 might be the D (6 bases). CDR3 size: 13 residues. Germline CDR1 is MNHNY and CDR2 is SVGAGI (reference sequence). Between the trimmed V and J ends, which lost 4 bases and 7 bases, there was a span of 11 bases. The CDR3 DNA reads as TGTGCCAGCAGTTTCAACGGGGGAAATGAGCAGTTCTTC. It yields the protein CASSFNGGNEQFF.

The chain joins TRBV6-1 to TRBJ2-1; D not resolved. Germline V gene sequence: CDR1 MNHNS, CDR2 SASEGT. The CDR3 length is 14 residues. V lost 7 bases and J 0 bases, leaving 10 bases between the germline ends. The CDR3 nucleotides read TGTGCCAGCAACAGACTCCGCTCCTACAATGAGCAGTTCTTC. Translating it yields CASNRLRSYNEQFF.

Many counts were recorded for this clonotype. The V and J genes are TRBV29-1 and TRBJ2-1; D uncertain. Germline CDR1 is SQVTM and CDR2 is ANQGSEA. The germline V and J ends were trimmed by 2 bases and 0 bases, with 11 bases remaining between them. The CDR3 sequence is 15 residues long. DNA for the CDR3: TGCAGCGTTGAACGACACTGGAGCTCCTACAATGAGCAGTTCTTC. Its translation is CSVERHWSSYNEQFF.

This clonotype showed up just once. V is TRBV9 and J is TRBJ1-1, with a weak D call TRBD1 (6 bases). The CDR3 extends over 14 amino acids. The germline V gene encodes CDR1 SGDLS and CDR2 YYNGEE. V was clipped by 0 bases and J by 8 bases, with 14 bases between them. The CDR3 region has the DNA TGTGCCAGCAGCGTAGTTGCAGGGGAGTTGGAAGCTTTCTTT. Translated, it gives CASSVVAGELEAFF.

The J gene is TRBJ2-1, the V gene TRBV5-1; D is unresolved. V shed 1 base and J shed 6 bases, with 11 bases lying between them. This CDR3 spans 14 amino acids. Germline V gene sequence: CDR1 SGHRS, CDR2 YFSETQ. The CDR3 nucleotides read TGCGCCAGCAGCTTGACCCTCAGTCTCAATGAGCAGTTCTTC. Protein: CASSLTLSLNEQFF.

The chain is built from TRBV5-6 and TRBJ2-1, with D uncertain. Trimming took off 1 base at V and 4 bases at J, with 15 bases between the two ends. The length of the CDR3 is 16 residues. Germline V CDR1 and CDR2: SGHDT, YYEEEE. The CDR3 nucleotides are TGTGCCAGCAGCTTGATTATCGGAGCCCGATACAATGAGCAGTTCTTC. Translated, it gives CASSLIIGARYNEQFF. Based on the CDR3 plus reference TRBV5-6 and TRBJ2-1, the full variable domain is DAGVTQSPTHLIKTRGQQVTLRCSPKSGHDTVSWYQQALGQGPQFIFQYYEEEERQRGNFPDRFSGHQFPNYSSELNVNALLLGDSALYLCASSLIIGARYNEQFFGPGTRLTVL.

This clonotype occurred many times. The V call is TRBV7-9, the J call TRBJ1-1; a possible D gene is TRBD1 (5 bases). CDR3 length equals 16 residues. Trimming took off 6 bases at V and 3 bases at J, with 20 bases between the two ends. Per the germline V gene, CDR1 is SEHNR and CDR2 is FQNEAQ (reference sequence). The CDR3 coding sequence is TGTGCCAGCAGTCACCGGTCGATAGGGGCGGACACTGAAGCTTTCTTT. Translation gives CASSHRSIGADTEAFF.

This clonotype was observed a few times. The chain has TRBV6-2 or TRBV6-3 and TRBJ2-1; D possibly corresponds to TRBD2 (6 bases). The CDR3 runs to 18 residues. Germline-derived CDR1 and CDR2 are MNHEY and SVGEGT. The V end lost 2 bases, the J end lost 4 bases, and 21 bases lay between the germline ends. CDR3 loop: CASSYPLSGEAKYNEQFF. Written as DNA, the CDR3 is TGTGCCAGCAGTTACCCCCTGTCCGGGGAGGCTAAGTACAATGAGCAGTTCTTC.

This chain uses TRBV7-9 with TRBJ2-7, with D hard to call. From germline, CDR1 is SEHNR and CDR2 FQNEAQ (reference sequence). V lost 6 bases to trimming and J lost 4 bases, with 7 bases between them. CDR3 size: 11 residues. The CDR3 reads CASSSHYEQYV. The DNA of the CDR3 is TGTGCCAGCAGTTCTCATTACGAGCAGTACGTC.

There are a few counts of this clonotype. The chain recombines TRBV7-2 with TRBJ2-7; 9 positions agree with TRBD1. Trimming cost V 1 base and J 7 bases; bases outside gene matches: 5. The CDR3 sequence is 14 residues long. Germline loops: CDR1 SGHTA, CDR2 FQGNSA. The CDR3, as DNA: TGTGCCAGCAGCTTAGGGACAGGGGTTTGGGAGCAGTACTTC. Its protein product is CASSLGTGVWEQYF.

The DNA for the CDR3 is TGTGCCACCAGTGAGGGACGGTCCGACGGCTACACCTTC. It codes for CATSEGRSDGYTF. The V call is TRBV24-1, the J call TRBJ1-2, with a weak D call TRBD1 (5 bases). Trimming removed 4 bases at V and 8 bases at J, with 13 bases between. From germline, CDR1 is KGHDR and CDR2 SFDVKD. The CDR3 length is 13 residues.

This chain connects TRBV10-2 to TRBJ1-5, with 8 positions matching TRBD1. Germline CDR1 reads WSHSY; CDR2 reads SAAADI. J lost 6 bases, V lost 3 bases, and 4 bases had no gene match. The CDR3 is made up of 14 amino acids. The CDR3: CASSEGQGVQPQHF. As DNA, the CDR3 is TGCGCCAGCAGTGAAGGACAGGGCGTTCAGCCCCAGCATTTT.

This clonotype was observed a few times. The CDR3 bases are TGTGCCAGCAGCCGGAGACAGGAATACAATGAGCAGTTCTTC. Encoded protein: CASSRRQEYNEQFF. The chain is built from TRBV7-6 and TRBJ2-1; a possible D gene is TRBD1 (6 bases). Germline V gene data show CDR1 as SGHVS and CDR2 as FNYEAQ. Trimming removed 5 bases at V and 4 bases at J, with 12 bases between. CDR3 length: 14 residues.

This chain uses TRBV14 with TRBJ2-1; 10 positions match TRBD1. Germline trimming cut 3 bases from V and 7 bases from J; bases unmatched to any gene: 6. Germline V lookup: CDR1 SGHDN, CDR2 FVKESK. This CDR3 contains 15 residues. The CDR3 sequence is CASSHRQGAWNEQFF. CDR3 coding DNA: TGTGCCAGCAGCCATCGACAGGGGGCATGGAATGAGCAGTTCTTC.

The chain is built from TRBV6-5 and TRBJ2-3; the match to TRBD2 covers 9 bases. The trim removed 1 base at V and 4 bases at J, leaving 3 bases unmatched. Germline loops: CDR1 MNHEY, CDR2 SVGAGI. This CDR3 is built from 15 residues. CDR3 coding DNA: TGTGCCAGCAGTTACTACGCGGGGGGGCCAGATACGCAGTATTTT. Residues: CASSYYAGGPDTQYF.

This clonotype was observed many times. The DNA of the CDR3 is TGTGCCAGCAGCTTAGGGGCCCCTGGTACCGGGGAGCTGTTTTTT. Protein sequence: CASSLGAPGTGELFF. The rearrangement links TRBV7-2 to TRBJ2-2; D unclear. This CDR3 is built from 15 residues. V was clipped by 1 base and J by 5 bases, with 11 bases between them. Germline assignment: CDR1 SGHTA and CDR2 FQGNSA.